Listed here is a single T cell receptor (beta chain). This record belongs to a study of technical replicates of blood from a handful of donors. The CDR3 spans 13 residues. Germline assignment: CDR1 LNHDA and CDR2 SQIVND (reference sequence). Trimming left V 6 bases short and J 0 bases short, with 9 bases between. This table comes from immunoSEQ multiplex PCR, and its TCRdb copy is limited to in-frame clones, with some not included. The sample holds approximately 59,000 clones, around 88% seen once. The sequence was obtained from a human donor in good health. Some clones in this sample may be carry-over from other donors' samples. The gene calls are TRBV19 and TRBJ2-7; D is possibly TRBD1 (5 bases). Sequencing was carried out using PBMCs. The CDR3 coding sequence is TGTGCCAGTAGCGACAGCTACTCCTACGAGCAGTACTTC. Its translation: CASSDSYSYEQYF.